The entry that follows covers one T cell receptor (beta chain) sequence. Trimming took 1 base from V and 5 from J, leaving 11 bases between them. This CDR3 comprises 14 residues. The germline V gene has CDR1 MGHDK and CDR2 SYGVNS. The sample belongs to a study of blood T cell repertoires in COVID-19. Across the study: From T cells, B-cell-depleted T cells, or PBMCs came the material, which was cDNA or gDNA.

Assay used: immunoSEQ multiplex PCR; TCRdb lists only in-frame clones, some missing. Among about 170,000 clones listed, about four fifths were seen once. The material sequenced was peripheral blood. This receptor was taken from a woman older than 75 with COVID-19, enrolled during active disease. This chain uses TRBV25-1 with TRBJ2-5, with unresolved D. CDR3 in amino acids: CASSEFSSLETQYF. DNA of the CDR3: TGTGCCAGCAGTGAATTTAGTAGCTTGGAGACCCAGTACTTC. The full variable domain, its missing parts supplied by reference TRBV25-1 and TRBJ2-5, is EADIYQTPRYLVIGTGKKITLECSQTMGHDKMYWYQQDPGMELHLIHYSYGVNSTEKGDLSSESTVSRIRTEHFPLTLESARPSHTSQYLCASSEFSSLETQYFGPGTRLLVL.